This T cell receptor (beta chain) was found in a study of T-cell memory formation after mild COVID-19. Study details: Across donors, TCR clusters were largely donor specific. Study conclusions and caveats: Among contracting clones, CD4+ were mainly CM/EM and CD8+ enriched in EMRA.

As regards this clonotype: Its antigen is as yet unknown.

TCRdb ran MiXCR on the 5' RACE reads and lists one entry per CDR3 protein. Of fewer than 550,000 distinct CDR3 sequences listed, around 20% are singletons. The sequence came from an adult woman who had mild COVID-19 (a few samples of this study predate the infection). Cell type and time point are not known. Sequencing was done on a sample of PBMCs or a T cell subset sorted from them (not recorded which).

CDR3 in amino acids: CASSLYLRPQVAQYF. The DNA of the CDR3 is TGTGCCAGCAGCTTGTATTTGAGACCTCAAGTTGCGCAGTATTTT. The chain couples TRBV5-6 to TRBJ2-3; no clear D. CDR3 length equals 15 residues. V was cut by 1 base and J by 10 bases, with 19 bases left in between. Looked up from germline, CDR1 is SGHDT and CDR2 is YYEEEE.